This T cell receptor beta chain is drawn from a study of T cells in Graves' hyperthyroidism and ophthalmopathy. TCR beta CDR3 region amplification was performed from RNA transcripts. The TCR CDR3 first-round RT-PCR relied on the HTBI primer set. TCRdb called the multiplex PCR reads again in MiXCR, with one record for every CDR3 protein. The table includes hundreds of thousands of distinct CDR3 sequences, roughly 40% detected once. This CDR3 is built from 14 residues. Trimming pared 4 bases from V and 3 bases from J, leaving 12 bases between. Germline loops: CDR1 SGHVS, CDR2 FQNEAQ. At least ten counts were recorded for this clonotype.

The genes are TRBV7-8 and TRBJ1-1; D might be TRBD1 (6 bases). This clonotype was obtained from a man aged 18 to 30 with Graves' hyperthyroidism. Sequences were obtained from blood. CDR3 residues: CASSSSRGYTEAFF. The CDR3 region has the DNA TGTGCCAGCAGCTCAAGCAGGGGTTACACTGAAGCTTTCTTT. The full variable domain, completed using reference TRBV7-8 and TRBJ1-1, is GAGVSQSPRYKVAKRGQDVALRCDPISGHVSLFWYQQALGQGPEFLTYFQNEAQLDKSGLPSDRFFAERPEGSVSTLKIQRTQQEDSAVYLCASSSSRGYTEAFFGQGTRLTVV.